Below are 2 T cell receptor beta chains sequenced from a single sample in a study of beta chain features in type 1 diabetes. What was sequenced were expressed TCRB transcripts, since all of the isolated RNA had been reverse transcribed. Assay: immunoSEQ multiplex PCR; the TCRdb copy retains only in-frame clones and omits some. The sample has fewer than 900,000 clones; about a sixth are singletons. Sequenced material: naive CD4+ T cells from blood. These receptors were taken from a woman aged 18-30 years in good health.

V gene TRBV7-2 combines with J gene TRBJ2-5; D is tentatively TRBD1 or TRBD2 (5 bases each). Trimming left V 2 bases short and J 2 bases short, with 12 bases between. This CDR3 has 15 amino acids. The germline V gene has CDR1 SGHTA and CDR2 FQGNSA. The CDR3 sequence is CASSLSGRNQETQYF. DNA for the CDR3: TGTGCCAGCAGCTTATCAGGGAGAAATCAAGAGACCCAGTACTTC.

Note on this clone: Other DNA variants within this sample encode the same CDR3. V and J are TRBV15 and TRBJ2-3; D call uncertain. Trimming took off 0 bases at V and 5 bases at J, with 6 bases between the two ends. The CDR3 loop spans 13 amino acids. In germline, CDR1 is LNHNV, CDR2 YYDKDF (reference sequence). CDR3 amino acids: CATSRDRRDTQYF. CDR3 in DNA: TGTGCCACCAGCAGAGATCGTAGAGATACGCAGTATTTT.